The 25 T cell receptor beta chains in this list originate from one sample, sequenced in a study of Graves' ophthalmopathy and Graves' hyperthyroidism. The study amplified TCR beta CDR3 regions using RNA transcripts. Second-round multiplex PCR came after first-round RT-PCR with HTBI primers. TCRdb itself ran the multiplex PCR reads through MiXCR, one entry per CDR3 protein. This table holds more than 1,000,000 distinct CDR3 sequences, less than 45% found once. The sequenced sample was peripheral blood or thyroid tissue (not recorded which). These receptors originate from an adult man with Graves' hyperthyroidism.

The genes are TRBV10-2 and TRBJ2-2; TRBD2 agrees at 7 bases. After removal of 4 bases from V and 6 bases from J, the junction contained 5 bases not matched to a gene. Germline CDR1 is WSHSY and CDR2 is SAAADI. The CDR3 consists of 14 residues. The CDR3 loop is CASSGLAEAGELFF. CDR3 nucleotides: TGCGCCAGCAGTGGACTAGCTGAGGCCGGGGAGCTGTTTTTT.

The sample holds many counts of this clonotype. The gene calls are TRBV7-8 and TRBJ2-6, with 7 positions matching TRBD1. Germline V gene sequence: CDR1 SGHVS, CDR2 FQNEAQ. V dropped 0 bases and J dropped 3; count of bases not matched to a gene: 8. The CDR3 is made up of 18 amino acids. The chain's CDR3 is CASSLAHSGGSGANVLTF. CDR3 nucleotide sequence: TGTGCCAGCAGCTTAGCGCACTCAGGGGGAAGTGGGGCCAACGTCCTGACTTTC.

In this sample, this clonotype turned up many times. The chain joins TRBV7-9 to TRBJ2-7; perhaps D is TRBD1 or TRBD2 (6 bases each). Looked up from germline, CDR1 is SEHNR and CDR2 is FQNEAQ (reference sequence). The CDR3 length is 13 residues. Between the trimmed V and J ends, which lost 7 bases and 5 bases, there was a span of 15 bases. The CDR3 DNA sequence: TGTGCCAGCACCCCGGGGGCCGGGAACGAGCAGTACTTC. This encodes CASTPGAGNEQYF.

This clonotype came up once. V and J are TRBV7-9 and TRBJ1-6; D is undetermined. Trimming cost V 5 bases and J 13 bases, with 15 bases left between them. This CDR3 comprises 13 residues. CDR1 SEHNR and CDR2 FQNEAQ come from the germline V gene (reference sequence). The chain's CDR3 is CASSNGEYQPLHF. DNA of the CDR3: TGTGCCAGCAGCAATGGGGAATATCAGCCCCTCCACTTT.

The rearrangement uses TRBV7-9 and TRBJ1-2; weak D call: TRBD1 (5 bases). The germline V and J ends were trimmed by 4 bases and 7 bases, with 13 bases remaining between them. Germline lookup yields CDR1 SEHNR and CDR2 FQNEAQ (reference sequence). There are 13 residues in the CDR3. CDR3 amino acids: CASSSLQDGGYTF. The CDR3 nucleotides read TGTGCCAGCAGCTCACTACAGGATGGTGGCTACACCTTC.

This chain connects TRBV7-9 to TRBJ2-7, with D unclear. Trimming left V 4 bases short and J 0 bases short, with 22 bases between. In germline, CDR1 is SEHNR, CDR2 FQNEAQ (reference sequence). The CDR3 runs 18 residues. CDR3 DNA: TGTGCCAGCAGCTCCCCCCACACCGGTGGCCTTATCTCCTACGAGCAGTACTTC. As protein: CASSSPHTGGLISYEQYF. Full variable domain (remainder filled in from reference TRBV7-9 and TRBJ2-7): DTGVSQNPRHKITKRGQNVTFRCDPISEHNRLYWYRQTLGQGPEFLTYFQNEAQLEKSRLLSDRFSAERPKGSFSTLEIQRTEQGDSAMYLCASSSPHTGGLISYEQYFGPGTRLTVT.

This clonotype was counted between two and nine times. A much larger clone differs by one base, so this may be a read error. This chain connects TRBV2 to TRBJ1-2; D unclear. Germline CDR1 is SNHLY and CDR2 is FYNNEI. The length of the CDR3 is 8 residues. V lost 9 bases to trimming and J lost 8 bases, with 4 bases between them. The CDR3 protein is CARGGYTF. The CDR3 DNA sequence: TGTGCCAGGGGGGGCTACACCTTC.

Concerning this clonotype itself: A much larger clone sits a single nucleotide away, making a read error possible. The chain couples TRBV9 to TRBJ2-7; D possibly corresponds to TRBD2 (7 bases). Germline values: CDR1 SGDLS, CDR2 YYNGEE. CDR3 length: 16 amino acids. The CDR3 DNA reads TGTGCCGGCAGCGCCCCTGGGGGGGCGAACGTTTACGAGCAGTACTTC. Translating it yields CAGSAPGGANVYEQYF.

This clonotype was seen at least ten times. The chain joins TRBV4-3 to TRBJ2-2; tentative D call: TRBD1 (6 bases). Trimming shortened V by 1 base and J by 7 bases, and 10 bases separated the two germline ends. Germline lookup yields CDR1 LGHNA and CDR2 YSLEER. The CDR3 contains 14 residues. This CDR3 reads CASSQVTGLGELFF. CDR3 in DNA: TGCGCCAGCAGCCAAGTGACAGGTCTCGGGGAGCTGTTTTTT.

The chain has TRBV5-4 and TRBJ1-3; TRBD1 matches 7 bases. Trimming cost V 4 bases and J 4 bases; bases outside gene matches: 8. This CDR3 comprises 15 residues. Germline-derived CDR1 and CDR2 are SGHNT and YYREEE (reference sequence). The CDR3 reads CASSPDETGGNTIYF. CDR3 sequence (DNA): TGTGCCAGCAGCCCGGATGAGACAGGGGGAAACACCATATATTTT.

The V call is TRBV10-3, the J call TRBJ2-2; 12 nucleotides agree with TRBD2. From germline, CDR1 is ENHRY and CDR2 SYGVKD. V was clipped by 3 bases and J by 9 bases; unmatched bases: 8. The CDR3 covers 16 residues. The CDR3 DNA is TGTGCCATCAGTGATGTTGCTAGCGGGAGGGCGAGGGAGCTGTTTTTT. This encodes CAISDVASGRARELFF.

This clonotype has ten or more counts. The chain combines TRBV5-1 with TRBJ2-2; 9 bases align to TRBD1. Germline CDR1 reads SGHRS; CDR2 reads YFSETQ. The CDR3 consists of 15 residues. V lost 4 bases to trimming and J lost 10 bases; unmatched junction nucleotides: 11. The CDR3: CASSGSPGQGVELFF. CDR3 in DNA: TGCGCCAGCAGCGGAAGCCCGGGACAGGGAGTGGAGCTGTTTTTT.

As concerns this clonotype: A junction end diverges from the germline sequence, so it may reflect a read error. The rearrangement uses TRBV11-2 and TRBJ2-7, with 7 bases identical to TRBD1. The length of the CDR3 is 15 residues. From germline, CDR1 is SGHAT and CDR2 FQNNGV. In nucleotides, the CDR3 is TGTGCCAGCAGCCTAGAGACAGGGCCATATTACGAGCAGTACTTC. Translation gives CASSLETGPYYEQYF.

The V gene is TRBV29-1, the J gene TRBJ2-7; the D is unclear. The V end was cut by 5 bases, the J end by 5 bases, with 7 bases between. This CDR3 is built from 10 residues. The germline V gene encodes CDR1 SQVTM and CDR2 ANQGSEA. In nucleotides, the CDR3 is TGCAGCGTTTCAGAACACGAGCAGTACTTC. This sequence encodes CSVSEHEQYF.

Note on this clonotype: A junction boundary mismatches the germline segment, possibly from a read error. This chain joins TRBV25-1 and TRBJ2-3; 8 bases are shared with TRBD2. This CDR3 has 14 residues. Germline V gives CDR1 MGHDK, CDR2 SYGVNS. This CDR3 is CASRRGEGTDTQYF. The CDR3 DNA sequence: TGCGCCAGCCGGCGGGGGGAAGGCACAGATACGCAGTATTTT.

This clonotype showed up just a few times. V is TRBV20-1 and J is TRBJ2-5; unclear D gene. V was shortened by 2 bases and J by 1 base, with 14 bases between the two germline ends. The CDR3 is 15 residues long. Per the germline V gene, CDR1 is DFQATT and CDR2 is SNEGSKA (reference sequence). CDR3 sequence (DNA): TGCAGTGCTAGACAACCTCGAAGTGGCCAAGAGACCCAGTACTTC. This encodes CSARQPRSGQETQYF.

Of note for this clonotype: A much larger clone sits a single nucleotide away, making a read error possible. This rearrangement joins TRBV20-1 to TRBJ2-7, with D possibly matching TRBD1 (6 bases). The CDR3 loop spans 15 amino acids. Germline loops: CDR1 DFQATT, CDR2 SNEGSKA (reference sequence). The CDR3: CSARPQGREYYERYF. For the CDR3, the DNA is TGCAGTGCTAGACCCCAGGGGCGCGAATACTACGAGCGGTACTTC.

This clonotype was found a few times. V is TRBV12-3 or TRBV12-4 and J is TRBJ2-7, with 11 positions matching TRBD2. The CDR3 contains 13 residues. V lost 5 bases, J lost 6 bases, and 3 bases stayed unmatched. CDR3 protein: CASSRGTSGEQYF. CDR3 sequence (DNA): TGTGCCAGCAGTCGGGGGACTAGCGGCGAGCAGTACTTC.

This clonotype occurred many times. The V and J genes are TRBV5-1 and TRBJ2-7; D possibly corresponds to TRBD2 (5 bases). Deletions cut 4 bases from V and 5 bases from J, with 13 bases between. The germline gives CDR1 SGHRS, CDR2 YFSETQ. This CDR3 has 13 amino acids. The CDR3 loop reads CASSPAGFHEQYF. Written as DNA, the CDR3 is TGCGCCAGCAGCCCCGCGGGTTTCCACGAGCAGTACTTC.

This clonotype occurred many times. This sequence joins TRBV15 and TRBJ1-1, with 10 bases lining up with TRBD1. The CDR3 is 16 residues long. Losses at the gene ends were 1 base for V and 4 bases for J; bases not matched to a gene: 6. Germline lookup yields CDR1 LNHNV and CDR2 YYDKDF (reference sequence). The CDR3 coding sequence is TGTGCCACCAGCAGAGCTCACGACAGGGGGCTCACTGAAGCTTTCTTT. Translation gives CATSRAHDRGLTEAFF.

In its sample, this clonotype was seen many times. The chain joins TRBV7-9 to TRBJ1-1; D is perhaps TRBD1 (5 bases). This CDR3 contains 15 residues. V dropped 1 base and J dropped 6 bases, with 15 bases sitting between them. CDR1 SEHNR and CDR2 FQNEAQ come from the germline V gene (reference sequence). Here the CDR3 reads CASSLEGRTPSEAFF. The CDR3 bases are TGTGCCAGCAGCTTAGAGGGACGGACGCCATCTGAAGCTTTCTTT.

This chain connects TRBV11-2 to TRBJ1-1; 10 nucleotides match TRBD1. Germline-derived CDR1 and CDR2 are SGHAT and FQNNGV. Trimming at V came to 8 bases and at J to 0 bases, leaving 9 bases not matched to a gene. CDR3 length: 16 amino acids. CDR3 sequence reads: CASARKGTGVNTEAFF. The DNA of the CDR3 is TGTGCCAGCGCACGGAAGGGGACAGGGGTGAACACTGAAGCTTTCTTT.

This clonotype was counted between two and nine times. V is TRBV19 and J is TRBJ1-5; no definite D call. V lost 7 bases and J lost 1, with 8 bases in between. Germline V gene lookup returns CDR1 LNHDA and CDR2 SQIVND (reference sequence). The CDR3 contains 13 residues. The CDR3 DNA is TGTGCCAGTAACAGTGGCAGCAATCAGCCCCAGCATTTT. It specifies CASNSGSNQPQHF.

In this sample, this clonotype turned up many times. The CDR3 nucleotides read TGTGCCACAAGACAGGGGAGCTCCCAAGAGACCCAGTACTTC. The encoded protein is CATRQGSSQETQYF. The chain links TRBV7-8 to TRBJ2-5; 8 positions match TRBD1. Germline V lookup: CDR1 SGHVS, CDR2 FQNEAQ. The CDR3 extends over 14 amino acids. Trimming cost V 10 bases and J 1 base; bases outside gene matches: 8.

This clonotype was seen more than once but under ten times. The V gene is TRBV20-1, the J gene TRBJ1-2; a possible D gene is TRBD1 (5 bases). Germline-derived CDR1 and CDR2 are DFQATT and SNEGSKA (reference sequence). CDR3 length: 14 amino acids. Trimming took off 3 bases at V and 1 base at J, with 12 bases between the two ends. CDR3 region: CSARPGRDNYGYTF. The CDR3 DNA reads as TGCAGTGCTAGGCCGGGGCGAGATAACTATGGCTACACCTTC.